Reported below is one T cell receptor beta chain. The antigen remains unidentified. The data originate from a study of T cell responses to AZD1222 COVID-19 vaccine. Whole-study findings and limits: Spike-wide vaccine-associated CD4 TCRs dominated at 160-218 and 743-854. Spike-specific TCRs gained breadth and depth after people received two AZD1222 doses. The sample set comprised mostly white British donors with more females, and clonal diversity was possibly underestimated. Seropositivity was recorded at baseline in only a handful of AZD1222 recipients.

Trimming left V 2 bases short and J 3 bases short, with 14 bases between. The CDR3 totals 17 residues. CDR1 and CDR2 (germline): SNHLY, FYNNEI. The assay was immunoSEQ multiplex PCR, and TCRdb's table has in-frame clones only and misses some. The sample lists 95,000 to 100,000 clones, approximately 90% seen once, with 7.5% to 9.5% in the top ten. This TCR derives from an adult who received the AZD1222 COVID-19 vaccine. Specimen: peripheral blood, collected 28 days after the second AZD1222 dose. The chain uses TRBV2 and TRBJ1-6, with a weak D call TRBD1 (6 bases). DNA for the CDR3: TGTGCCAGCAGTGAAAAATCTGGGGGCCTCTATAATTCACCCCTCCACTTT. Protein sequence: CASSEKSGGLYNSPLHF.